Listed below are T cell receptor beta chains from one sample, sequenced in a study of blood T cell repertoires in COVID-19. Sequencing used immunoSEQ multiplex PCR; TCRdb keeps in-frame clones, though not all of them. The profile shows fewer than 200,000 clones, under 90% of them singletons. The sample consisted of peripheral blood. These receptors all come from a human donor in a cohort sampled during active COVID-19. Both conserved end residues are part of each CDR3. D genes are given only for firm matches. Not every row has a clone size; where given, it reads once, few, many or a size class.

J,D,size,V,CDR3,DNA
TRBJ2-1,NA,NA,TRBV9,CASSVVGRGSSSYNEQFF,TGTGCCAGCAGCGTAGTGGGGCGGGGCTCTAGCTCCTACAATGAGCAGTTCTTC
TRBJ1-2,NA,NA,TRBV6-5,CASSRTVNNYGYTF,TGTGCCAGCAGTCGGACAGTAAATAACTATGGCTACACCTTC
TRBJ2-5,TRBD1,NA,TRBV3-1/TRBV3-2,CASSQAGTVKETQYF,TGTGCCAGCAGCCAGGCCGGGACAGTCAAAGAGACCCAGTACTTC
TRBJ1-1,NA,NA,TRBV6-5,CASSNAGYNTEAFF,TGTGCCAGCAGTAATGCAGGGTATAACACTGAAGCTTTCTTT
TRBJ1-3,NA,NA,TRBV27,CASSLYGPWATGNTIYF,TGTGCCAGCAGTTTATATGGGCCGTGGGCTACTGGAAACACCATATATTTT
TRBJ1-1,TRBD1,NA,TRBV19,CASSRGQGSFTEAFF,TGTGCCAGTAGTAGGGGACAGGGAAGTTTCACTGAAGCTTTCTTT
TRBJ2-3,TRBD2,NA,TRBV3-1/TRBV3-2,CASSQESGLAGGQTDTQYF,TGTGCCAGCAGCCAAGAATCGGGACTAGCGGGGGGGCAGACAGATACGCAGTATTTT
TRBJ1-2,TRBD1,NA,TRBV9,CASSLMTGAYGYTF,TGTGCCAGCAGCCTCATGACAGGGGCCTATGGCTACACCTTC
TRBJ1-5,NA,NA,TRBV6-1,CASSETGRGGQPQHF,TGTGCCAGCAGTGAAACAGGGAGGGGTGGACAGCCCCAGCATTTT
TRBJ2-7,TRBD2,once,TRBV30,CAYKQGAVGTSGNYEQYF,TGTGCCTACAAACAAGGAGCAGTAGGGACTAGCGGGAATTACGAGCAGTACTTC
TRBJ2-1,TRBD2,NA,TRBV19,CASSTSPLAFNEQFF,TGTGCCAGTAGTACTTCACCACTAGCGTTCAATGAGCAGTTCTTC
TRBJ1-6,NA,NA,TRBV19,CASSIEGVNSPLHF,TGTGCCAGTAGTATAGAAGGGGTTAATTCACCCCTCCACTTT
TRBJ2-7,NA,few,TRBV5-1,CASSSDYRDHEQYF,TGCGCCAGCAGCTCGGATTACAGGGACCACGAGCAGTACTTC
TRBJ2-1,NA,NA,TRBV6-5,CASTSLSYNEQFF,TGTGCCAGCACGAGCCTATCCTACAATGAGCAGTTCTTC
TRBJ1-5,NA,NA,TRBV5-1,CASSLAGGDSNQPQHF,TGCGCCAGCAGCTTGGCCGGGGGAGATAGCAATCAGCCCCAGCATTTT
TRBJ2-7,TRBD1,NA,TRBV5-8,CASSLLQGASYEQYF,TGTGCCAGCAGCTTGCTTCAGGGGGCATCCTACGAGCAGTACTTC
TRBJ2-7,TRBD1,once,TRBV3-1/TRBV3-2,CASSPTGNEQYF,TGTGCCAGCAGCCCGACAGGGAACGAGCAGTACTTC
TRBJ1-2,TRBD1,NA,TRBV6-1,CASSDGDRANYGYTF,TGTGCCAGCAGTGATGGGGACAGGGCTAACTATGGCTACACCTTC
TRBJ2-7,NA,once,TRBV11-2,CASSQSSYEQYF,TGTGCCAGCAGCCAATCCTCCTACGAGCAGTACTTC
TRBJ1-4,NA,NA,TRBV2,CASSPFTRAANEKLFF,TGTGCCAGCAGTCCCTTCACCAGGGCGGCTAATGAAAAACTGTTTTTT
TRBJ1-2,NA,NA,TRBV5-1,CASSRAPQEGGYTF,TGCGCCAGCAGTAGGGCCCCGCAAGAGGGTGGCTACACCTTC
TRBJ2-7,NA,NA,TRBV5-1,CASSFSSYEQYF,TGCGCCAGCAGCTTCTCGTCTTACGAGCAGTACTTC
TRBJ1-1,TRBD1,NA,TRBV6-5,CASSRDRAGEAFF,TGTGCCAGCAGCCGGGACAGGGCGGGCGAAGCTTTCTTT
TRBJ2-5,TRBD2,NA,TRBV11-3,CASSRGTSGGSRETQYF,TGTGCCAGCAGCCGAGGGACTAGCGGGGGGTCCCGGGAGACCCAGTACTTC
TRBJ1-4,NA,NA,TRBV3-1/TRBV3-2,CASSHASWEKLFF,TGTGCCAGCAGCCACGCTAGTTGGGAAAAACTGTTTTTT
TRBJ2-7,TRBD2,NA,TRBV5-1,CASSSTSGGYLSEQYF,TGCGCCAGCAGCTCGACTAGCGGGGGGTACTTAAGCGAGCAGTACTTC
TRBJ2-7,TRBD1,NA,TRBV7-3,CASSPGTADEQYF,TGTGCCAGCAGCCCCGGGACAGCGGACGAGCAGTACTTC
TRBJ1-1,NA,NA,TRBV5-4,CASSLVVGTEAFF,TGTGCCAGCAGCTTGGTGGTCGGCACTGAAGCTTTCTTT
TRBJ1-4,NA,NA,TRBV2,CASSLYISTNEKLFF,TGTGCCAGCAGTCTTTACATTTCAACTAATGAAAAACTGTTTTTT
TRBJ2-2,NA,NA,TRBV14,CASSVSQDEGGELFF,TGTGCCAGCAGCGTGTCCCAGGATGAGGGCGGGGAGCTGTTTTTT
TRBJ1-1,TRBD1,NA,TRBV4-1,CASSQRDRARHEAFF,TGCGCCAGCAGCCAGCGGGACAGAGCTCGTCATGAAGCTTTCTTT